This T cell receptor beta chain comes out of a study of shared clonotypes between healthy human individuals. V gave up 4 bases and J gave up 9 bases; unmatched junction bases: 21. The V gene's germline CDR1 is SEHNR and CDR2 FQNEAQ (reference sequence). The CDR3 loop spans 18 amino acids. Generated by immunoSEQ multiplex PCR, the TCRdb table keeps only in-frame clones and is missing some. The sample includes roughly 1,500,000 clones, approximately 98.5% seen only once; the top ten take approximately 0.4%. In the CD4+ fraction, cells were divided into CD45RA+ naive and CD45RA-negative memory subsets. Material for sequencing was naive CD4+ T cells sorted from blood. Subset specified: CD45RA+ positively selected. This TCR was sampled from a man aged 30-40 years in good health. The chain combines TRBV7-9 with TRBJ2-7, with 10 bases identical to TRBD2. CDR3 sequence (DNA): TGTGCCAGCAGCTCCTCTGGGGGCGCGCCTAGCGGGAGTAAAGTGCAGTACTTC. It specifies CASSSSGGAPSGSKVQYF.